A single sample gave rise to the 25 T cell receptor beta chains below, sequenced in a study of early T cells in non-severe SARS-CoV-2 infection. Each CDR3 protein is one row after TCRdb ran MiXCR on the 5' RACE reads. The sample shows around 27,000 distinct CDR3 sequences, 3.9% of them seen only once. Sequencing input: whole blood. These receptor sequences come from an adult who was a healthcare worker with PCR-confirmed SARS-CoV-2 infection or an uninfected control (not recorded which).

This clonotype has a count of ten or more. The chain is built from TRBV19 and TRBJ1-5, with D possibly matching TRBD1 (6 bases). V gave up 6 bases and J gave up 3 bases, with 12 bases separating them. Germline V gene data show CDR1 as LNHDA and CDR2 as SQIVND (reference sequence). The CDR3 runs to 14 residues. CDR3 nucleotides: TGTGCCAGTAGAAAACCAGGGGACAATCAGCCCCAGCATTTT. Protein sequence: CASRKPGDNQPQHF.

This clonotype has at least ten counts. The chain carries TRBV6-1 and TRBJ1-2; the D is unclear. Trimming removed 2 bases from V and 10 bases from J, with 8 bases in between. Germline V gene data show CDR1 as MNHNS and CDR2 as SASEGT. The CDR3 sequence is 11 residues long. CDR3 in DNA: TGTGCCAGCAGTGAATGGAGGGCCTACACCTTC. Translated, it gives CASSEWRAYTF.

With regard to this clonotype: Just one base apart from a much larger clone, this may be a read error. This chain uses TRBV27 with TRBJ2-1; no clear D. CDR1 and CDR2 from the germline V gene are MNHEY and SMNVEV (reference sequence). The CDR3 extends over 12 amino acids. CDR3 nucleotides: TGTGTCAGCAGTTTCCCGGGCAATGAGCAGTTCTTC. This translates into CVSSFPGNEQFF.

This clonotype was seen repeatedly, ten times or more. J is TRBJ2-1 and V is TRBV5-6, with D possibly TRBD2 on 6 matching bases. The CDR3 runs to 17 residues. CDR1 is SGHDT and CDR2 is YYEEEE in the germline V gene. Between the trimmed V and J ends, which lost 4 bases and 5 bases, there was a span of 22 bases. CDR3 DNA: TGTGCCAGCAGCCCGGCGGGGTTTACAGCGTTCCACAATGAGCAGTTCTTC. Protein sequence: CASSPAGFTAFHNEQFF.

There are many counts of this clonotype. This chain links TRBV2 with TRBJ1-2; D is ambiguous. The CDR3 is made up of 14 amino acids. V was shortened by 1 base and J by 8 bases, with 14 bases between the two germline ends. Germline V gene data show CDR1 as SNHLY and CDR2 as FYNNEI. The CDR3 DNA sequence: TGTGCCAGCAGTGAAGTCCCGGGTACGGGCGGCTACACCTTC. Translating it yields CASSEVPGTGGYTF.

This clonotype appeared many times. V is TRBV18 and J is TRBJ1-1; 7 nucleotides align to TRBD1. CDR3 size: 14 residues. Germline loops: CDR1 KGHSH, CDR2 LQKENI. V trimming: 3 bases; J trimming: 6 bases; junction bases outside the gene matches: 7. The CDR3 nucleotides are TGTGCCAGCTCACCCAGACAGGGTTTGTCTGAAGCTTTCTTT. Residues: CASSPRQGLSEAFF.

The chain carries TRBV2 and TRBJ1-5; weak D call: TRBD1 (5 bases). V shed 5 bases and J shed 3 bases, with 11 bases lying between them. Germline lookup yields CDR1 SNHLY and CDR2 FYNNEI. This CDR3 contains 14 residues. The CDR3 DNA is TGTGCCAGCAGTCGGGGGTTGGACAATCAGCCCCAGCATTTT. Its translation is CASSRGLDNQPQHF.

This clonotype was seen ten or more times. The chain uses TRBV20-1 and TRBJ2-5, with D possibly TRBD1 on 6 matching bases. Germline values: CDR1 DFQATT, CDR2 SNEGSKA (reference sequence). Trimming removed 0 bases from V and 1 base from J, with 12 bases in between. The CDR3 spans 15 residues. CDR3 nucleotide sequence: TGCAGTGCTAGAGAGGACAGACGTGTCCAAGAGACCCAGTACTTC. Residues: CSAREDRRVQETQYF.

The chain combines TRBV2 with TRBJ2-7, with 9 bases matching TRBD2. The CDR3 runs 14 residues. With 5 bases clipped from V and 0 bases from J, the junction kept 2 bases outside the gene matches. CDR1 is SNHLY, CDR2 FYNNEI, per germline. The CDR3 protein is CASSYSGSSYEQYF. The CDR3, as DNA: TGTGCCAGCAGTTATAGCGGGAGCTCCTACGAGCAGTACTTC.

This clonotype was observed many times. The rearrangement uses TRBV6-6 and TRBJ2-7, with TRBD1 matching over 7 bases. Germline loops: CDR1 MNHNY, CDR2 SVGAGI (reference sequence). V dropped 5 bases and J dropped 6; count of bases not matched to a gene: 4. CDR3 size: 12 residues. The CDR3 loop is CASSRPGGEQYF. The CDR3 region has the DNA TGTGCCAGCAGTCGGCCAGGGGGCGAGCAGTACTTC.

This clonotype was observed at least ten times. The rearrangement uses TRBV20-1 and TRBJ2-7, with D possibly TRBD1 on 7 matching bases. The CDR3 consists of 16 residues. V was trimmed by 3 bases and J by 5 bases, leaving 23 bases between them. From germline, CDR1 is DFQATT and CDR2 SNEGSKA (reference sequence). Written as DNA, the CDR3 is TGCAGTGCTAGCTGGAGGGGCAGGGGGTATCCCCACGAGCAGTACTTC. Its protein product is CSASWRGRGYPHEQYF.

In this sample, this clonotype turned up many times. V usage is TRBV12-3 or TRBV12-4 and J usage is TRBJ2-7, with D possibly being TRBD2 (6 bases). The CDR3 spans 14 residues. The germline V and J ends were trimmed by 7 bases and 6 bases, with 19 bases remaining between them. The CDR3: CASTGRRGRGEQYF. CDR3 DNA sequence: TGTGCCAGCACCGGAAGGCGGGGCCGGGGCGAGCAGTACTTC.

This clonotype showed up many times. V gene TRBV4-3 combines with J gene TRBJ1-6; TRBD1 aligns across 11 bases. The trim removed 2 bases at V and 9 bases at J, leaving 3 bases unmatched. Germline CDR1 and CDR2: LGHNA and YSLEER. The CDR3 consists of 15 residues. The CDR3, as DNA: TGCGCCAGCAGCCAATCGGGGACAGGGGGTTCACCCCTCCACTTT. It translates to CASSQSGTGGSPLHF.

This clonotype was observed many times. The CDR3 DNA reads as TGTGCCAGCACAAGGGATGGGAACACTGAAGCTTTCTTT. Amino acid sequence: CASTRDGNTEAFF. The chain joins TRBV2 to TRBJ1-1; D is uncertain. Germline CDR1 and CDR2: SNHLY and FYNNEI. V dropped 7 bases and J dropped 1 base, with 10 bases sitting between them. CDR3 size: 13 residues.

The chain combines TRBV6-2 or TRBV6-3 with TRBJ2-7, with D maybe TRBD2 (6 bases). From germline, CDR1 is MNHEY and CDR2 SVGEGT. This CDR3 is 13 amino acids long. The ends were cut back, 9 bases at V and 1 base at J, with 13 bases in the middle. The CDR3 nucleotides are TGTGCCAGTGGTCGGGACTTGTCCTACGAGCAGTACTTC. It translates to CASGRDLSYEQYF.

The V call is TRBV25-1, the J call TRBJ1-2; D ambiguous. The V end was cut by 4 bases, the J end by 4 bases, with 22 bases between. This CDR3 is 17 amino acids long. The V gene's germline CDR1 is MGHDK and CDR2 SYGVNS. CDR3 protein: CASSGTRAPQSGYGYTF. Written as DNA, the CDR3 is TGTGCCAGCAGTGGAACCCGGGCCCCCCAATCTGGCTATGGCTACACCTTC.

This clonotype was picked up many times. This rearrangement joins TRBV15 to TRBJ2-7; 8 bases agree with TRBD1. Germline V gives CDR1 LNHNV, CDR2 YYDKDF (reference sequence). V lost 0 bases, J lost 0 bases, and 7 bases stayed unmatched. The CDR3 extends over 17 amino acids. CDR3 sequence (DNA): TGTGCCACCAGCAGAGAACCCGTGGACAGGGTCTCCTACGAGCAGTACTTC. The encoded protein is CATSREPVDRVSYEQYF.

This clonotype was seen at least ten times. The J gene is TRBJ2-1, the V gene TRBV2, with TRBD2 matching 7 bases. The J segment lost 4 bases and the V segment lost 8 bases, leaving 14 bases of the junction unmatched. The CDR3 totals 16 residues. Germline values: CDR1 SNHLY, CDR2 FYNNEI. The CDR3 is CASARPGLAAYNEQFF. DNA of the CDR3: TGTGCCAGCGCCCGCCCGGGGCTAGCGGCATACAATGAGCAGTTCTTC.

V is TRBV10-1 and J is TRBJ1-1; D ambiguous. Trimming left V 6 bases short and J 0 bases short, with 8 bases between. Germline assignment: CDR1 WNHNN and CDR2 SYGVQD (reference sequence). There are 13 residues in the CDR3. The CDR3 protein is CASRSKMNTEAFF. Here the CDR3 DNA reads TGCGCCAGCAGGAGTAAAATGAACACTGAAGCTTTCTTT.

This clonotype was seen at least ten times. The chain links TRBV29-1 to TRBJ2-5, with TRBD2 as a possible D gene (5 bases). V was shortened by 4 bases and J by 6 bases, with 15 bases between the two germline ends. This CDR3 has 13 residues. The germline V gene encodes CDR1 SQVTM and CDR2 ANQGSEA. The CDR3 sequence is CSVVPGPGKTQYF. In nucleotides, the CDR3 is TGCAGCGTTGTCCCGGGTCCGGGGAAGACCCAGTACTTC.

This clonotype has just a few counts. V gene TRBV7-9 combines with J gene TRBJ1-6, with TRBD1 as a possible D gene (5 bases). Between the trimmed V and J ends, which lost 8 bases and 5 bases, there was a span of 13 bases. CDR1 and CDR2 (germline): SEHNR, FQNEAQ (reference sequence). This CDR3 is built from 14 residues. The CDR3 loop is CASAPGPDNSPLHF. The CDR3 nucleotides read TGTGCCAGCGCTCCGGGGCCCGATAATTCACCCCTCCACTTT.

This clonotype has ten or more counts. The chain has TRBV7-2 and TRBJ1-5; D call uncertain. Germline V CDR1 and CDR2: SGHTA, FQGNSA. This CDR3 region has 15 residues. The ends were cut back, 2 bases at V and 4 bases at J, with 12 bases in the middle. The CDR3 is CASSLTSGYNQPQHF. Here the CDR3 DNA reads TGTGCCAGCAGCTTAACCTCAGGTTATAATCAGCCCCAGCATTTT.

This clonotype was detected ten times or more. The chain combines TRBV2 with TRBJ1-1; D is unresolved. The CDR3 is 13 residues long. Per the germline V gene, CDR1 is SNHLY and CDR2 is FYNNEI. The germline V and J ends were trimmed by 3 bases and 4 bases, with 9 bases remaining between them. The CDR3 sequence is CASSDGLSTEAFF. CDR3 bases: TGTGCCAGCAGTGATGGACTGAGCACTGAAGCTTTCTTT.

This clonotype was counted ten times or more. This chain joins TRBV12-3 or TRBV12-4 and TRBJ2-7; 9 bases fit TRBD1. This CDR3 is built from 16 residues. The ends lost 6 bases at V and 6 bases at J; junction bases unmatched: 15. The CDR3 DNA is TGTGCCAGCAGCAACCCCCGTAGGACAGGGGCGGCCGAGCAGTACTTC. It yields the protein CASSNPRRTGAAEQYF.

The table lists this clonotype with many counts. This chain links TRBV12-3 or TRBV12-4 with TRBJ2-1; 8 bases map to TRBD2. V lost 2 bases to trimming and J lost 4 bases; unmatched junction nucleotides: 4. The CDR3 covers 15 residues. The CDR3 sequence: CASSLMASGYNEQFF. In DNA form, the CDR3 reads TGTGCCAGCAGTTTAATGGCTAGCGGGTACAATGAGCAGTTCTTC.